This T cell receptor (beta chain) was identified during a study of OX40 agonist ivuxolimab in advanced cancers. In the study overall: Across the patients, intravenous ivuxolimab was delivered every 2 weeks at 0.01 to 10 mg/kg. Averaging roughly 60 years in age, with a range of roughly 23 to 80, the cohort was about 83% male. Study-wide results and limits: Among the lowest levels of clonal expansion were found in partial responders at 0.1-3.0 mg/kg.

The sampling schedule covered blood at baseline, cycle 4 day 1, and cycle 7 day 1. The germline CDR1 and CDR2 sequences are KGHSH and LQKENI. V shed 2 bases and J shed 2 bases, with 11 bases lying between them. CDR3 length: 15 residues. Comments on this clone: The antigen is unknown.

Repertoires were generated with immunoSEQ multiplex PCR, while TCRdb's copy carries only in-frame clones and drops some. The data contain 45,000 to 60,000 clones, roughly three quarters of them seen just once; the ten biggest clones take up 0.95% to 1.5%. The clonotype was recovered from an adult with an advanced solid tumor such as melanoma, head and neck, liver or kidney cancer. The genes are TRBV18 and TRBJ2-3; a possible D gene is TRBD1 (5 bases). Sequencing was performed on CD4+ or CD8+ T cells sorted from blood, taken in a trial of the OX40 agonist ivuxolimab. The DNA for the CDR3 is TGTGCCAGCTCACCAAACCAGGGCCACACAGATACGCAGTATTTT. It encodes CASSPNQGHTDTQYF.